This entry is about one T cell receptor (beta chain). Its antigen is not known. The entry originates in a study of T cells in tuberculosis. Unsorted cryopreserved PBMC were sequenced, averaging about 100,000 T cells per clinical donor. The CDR3 spans 15 residues. V trimming: 4 bases; J trimming: 2 bases; junction bases outside the gene matches: 2. CDR1 SGHTA and CDR2 FQGTGA come from the germline V gene. The method was immunoSEQ multiplex PCR; TCRdb's version includes in-frame clones alone and lacks a portion of them. Counted here are 20,000 to 25,000 clones, approximately 97% occurring once; the ten biggest clones make up 5% to 8%. General study findings and limits: Cases with active tuberculosis were adults, while controls were adolescents.

This sequence originates from a donor between 10 and 29 years old with latent tuberculosis or without tuberculosis infection. The chain links TRBV7-3 to TRBJ2-1, with 10 bases that match TRBD1. The sequenced sample was PBMCs. CDR3 in amino acids: CASSYGTGAYNEQFF. The CDR3 DNA follows: TGTGCCAGCAGCTACGGGACAGGGGCCTACAATGAGCAGTTCTTC.